This T cell receptor (beta chain) was documented in a study of blood T cell repertoires in COVID-19. Participants were aged roughly 18 to 95 years, lived in roughly 23 US areas, and enrolled virtually. Before being deemed recovered, Cohort 3 donors had two negative PCRs, clearance, or symptom resolution. In the authors' workflow: It was from reference gene primer amplification that nucleated cell counts were estimated. Sequencing used immunoSEQ multiplex PCR; TCRdb keeps in-frame clones, though not all of them. For V, J and clone size, that table is used; D and trimming come from the DNA. The profile shows under 200,000 clones, about four fifths of them singletons. This CDR3 is built from 16 residues. The V gene end was trimmed by 4 bases and the J gene end by 5 bases; junction bases not matched to a gene: 8. Per germline, CDR1 SGHTS and CDR2 YDEGEE.

The specimen sequenced was PBMCs or T cells enriched from blood (not recorded which). The V gene is TRBV5-8, the J gene TRBJ2-3, with 12 nucleotides matching TRBD2. The sequence came from a man in his fifties who had recovered from COVID-19. The CDR3 region is CASSAGLAGWEDTQYF. Written as DNA, the CDR3 is TGTGCCAGCAGCGCCGGACTAGCGGGGTGGGAAGATACGCAGTATTTT.